This TCR beta chain was obtained from a study of neurological immune-mediated disorders. Findings of the study overall: In HTLV-1-associated myelopathy, TCR clonal expansion was greatest, whereas multiple sclerosis had the least, falling below healthy controls.

This clonotype has at least ten counts. Its antigen is still unknown. The unsorted libraries originated from 2 million PBMCs that had been stored at -80 C. Germline CDR1 reads DFQATT; CDR2 reads SNEGSKA (reference sequence). V lost 5 bases to trimming and J lost 7 bases; unmatched junction nucleotides: 8. The CDR3 is made up of 15 amino acids. TCRdb re-analysed the 5' RACE reads in MiXCR, keeping a single row per CDR3 protein. Found here are roughly 80,000 distinct CDR3 sequences, about a tenth of them singletons; the top ten hold more than 1.5%. The receptor comes from a middle-aged man in good health. The chain uses TRBV20-1 and TRBJ2-1, with TRBD2 matching 13 bases. Sequenced input: PBMCs. CDR3 in amino acids: CSALGLAGAGNEQFF. The DNA of the CDR3 is TGCAGTGCTCTCGGACTAGCGGGAGCGGGGAATGAGCAGTTCTTC.